The 18 T cell receptor beta chains in this list originate from one sample, sequenced in a study of graft-versus-host responses after intestinal transplantation. What these receptors recognize is not known. The protocol was immunoSEQ multiplex PCR, while the TCRdb copy is restricted to in-frame clones and leaves out a portion. The data contain around 110,000 clones, 90% to 95% of them singletons. The material sequenced was unstimulated CD4+ T cells sorted from spleen or lymph node cells, taken before transplant. The receptors stem from a human donor who was the organ donor for an intestinal transplant.

The chain has TRBV2 and TRBJ2-5; D is uncertain. The length of the CDR3 is 13 residues. CDR1 and CDR2 from the germline V gene are SNHLY and FYNNEI. Deletions cut 3 bases from V and 5 bases from J, with 10 bases between. The CDR3: CASSDGVDETQYF. The DNA for the CDR3 is TGTGCCAGCAGTGACGGAGTAGACGAGACCCAGTACTTC.

The CDR3 protein is CASSLSGLAATGELFF. The CDR3 coding sequence is TGTGCCAGCAGCTTATCTGGGCTAGCGGCCACCGGGGAGCTGTTTTTT. The chain recombines TRBV7-2 with TRBJ2-2, with 7 nucleotides matching TRBD2. CDR3 length: 16 residues. Looked up from germline, CDR1 is SGHTA and CDR2 is FQGNSA. Unmatched junction bases numbered 7, after V lost 2 bases and J lost 4 bases.

J is TRBJ1-6 and V is TRBV10-3, with D uncertain. The CDR3 spans 13 residues. Germline V lookup: CDR1 ENHRY, CDR2 SYGVKD. V dropped 8 bases and J dropped 6 bases, with 11 bases sitting between them. The DNA for the CDR3 is TGTGCCATCTCGGGTCTACCTAATTCACCCCTCCACTTT. Encoded protein: CAISGLPNSPLHF.

This clone was seen a single time. This chain connects TRBV2 to TRBJ2-1; 12 positions agree with TRBD2. The V and J ends lost 8 bases and 10 bases, in that order; junction bases with no gene match: 6. Germline V gene sequence: CDR1 SNHLY, CDR2 FYNNEI. This CDR3 is 13 amino acids long. CDR3 DNA sequence: TGTGCCAGCCGACTAGCGGGAGTGGGGGAGCAGTTCTTC. Encoded protein: CASRLAGVGEQFF.

This chain uses TRBV7-9 with TRBJ2-3, with D perhaps TRBD2 (6 bases). The V gene lost 5 bases and the J gene lost 4 bases, with 7 bases spanning the gap. Germline loops: CDR1 SEHNR, CDR2 FQNEAQ (reference sequence). CDR3 length: 12 amino acids. CDR3 region: CASSTGADTQYF. CDR3 DNA: TGTGCCAGCAGCACGGGGGCAGATACGCAGTATTTT.

This chain links TRBV6-5 with TRBJ1-2; the match to TRBD1 covers 9 bases. CDR1 and CDR2 from the germline V gene are MNHEY and SVGAGI. The junction had 10 bases not matched to a gene; V was cut back by 5 bases and J by 6 bases. The CDR3 has 15 residues. Here the CDR3 reads CASSARTGESDGYTF. DNA for the CDR3: TGTGCCAGCAGTGCCCGGACAGGGGAAAGCGATGGCTACACCTTC.

V is TRBV4-2 and J is TRBJ2-6; D remains ambiguous. The CDR3 length is 16 residues. Trimming removed 0 bases from V and 3 bases from J, with 9 bases in between. Germline V CDR1 and CDR2: LGHNA, YNFKEQ. CDR3 residues: CASSQEVMGGANVLTF. The CDR3 region has the DNA TGTGCCAGCAGCCAAGAAGTGATGGGTGGGGCCAACGTCCTGACTTTC.

The chain links TRBV6-5 to TRBJ1-2; D gene uncertain. Germline V gene lookup returns CDR1 MNHEY and CDR2 SVGAGI. Trimming removed 8 bases from V and 4 bases from J, with 14 bases in between. This CDR3 is 13 amino acids long. CDR3: CASSWTASYGYTF. The CDR3 nucleotides are TGTGCCAGCTCTTGGACGGCCAGCTATGGCTACACCTTC.

The chain is built from TRBV5-8 and TRBJ2-5; 11 nucleotides align to TRBD2. Looked up from germline, CDR1 is SGHTS and CDR2 is YDEGEE. V was clipped by 4 bases and J by 1 base; unmatched bases: 9. The CDR3 is 17 residues long. CDR3 nucleotides: TGTGCCAGCAGCCCCTTCGGGACTAGCGGAGGCCAAGAGACCCAGTACTTC. The encoded protein is CASSPFGTSGGQETQYF.

This clone was seen only once. The chain carries TRBV9 and TRBJ1-2; TRBD1 is a possible D gene (5 bases). The CDR3 covers 12 residues. Germline V CDR1 and CDR2: SGDLS, YYNGEE. The ends were cut back, 4 bases at V and 8 bases at J, with 12 bases in the middle. The CDR3 loop reads CASSSGFRGYTF. The CDR3 DNA follows: TGTGCCAGCAGCTCAGGGTTTCGCGGCTACACCTTC.

Only one count was recorded for this clone. The J gene is TRBJ2-1, the V gene TRBV28, with 7 bases that match TRBD1. Unmatched junction bases numbered 3, after V lost 10 bases and J lost 0 bases. This CDR3 has 13 amino acids. Germline CDR1 MDHEN, CDR2 SYDVKM. In nucleotides, the CDR3 is TGTGCCACCGGGGACAGCTCCTACAATGAGCAGTTCTTC. Amino acid sequence: CATGDSSYNEQFF.

The chain uses TRBV6-5 and TRBJ1-1; 10 bases are shared with TRBD1. The CDR3 consists of 15 residues. Trimming took 5 bases from V and 3 from J; bases not matched to a gene: 6. The germline gives CDR1 MNHEY, CDR2 SVGAGI. CDR3 region: CASSLTGGADTEAFF. DNA for the CDR3: TGTGCCAGCAGTCTGACAGGGGGCGCAGACACTGAAGCTTTCTTT.

This chain links TRBV2 with TRBJ1-3, with 7 nucleotides matching TRBD1. The CDR3 covers 14 residues. Germline-derived CDR1 and CDR2 are SNHLY and FYNNEI. V lost 5 bases to trimming and J lost 4 bases; unmatched junction nucleotides: 5. DNA of the CDR3: TGTGCCAGCAGTCCACGGACAGGCGGAAACACCATATATTTT. Translated: CASSPRTGGNTIYF.

This clone came up once. V gene TRBV7-9 combines with J gene TRBJ2-3; TRBD2 might be the D (6 bases). Trimming took off 2 bases at V and 0 bases at J, with 12 bases between the two ends. The CDR3 runs 16 residues. CDR1 is SEHNR and CDR2 is FQNEAQ in the germline V gene (reference sequence). The CDR3 nucleotides are TGTGCCAGCAGCTTATTGTGGAGGGCTAGCACAGATACGCAGTATTTT. Amino acid sequence: CASSLLWRASTDTQYF.

This clone was seen a single time. The rearrangement uses TRBV10-1 and TRBJ1-5; a weak D match, TRBD1 (5 bases). Germline CDR1 and CDR2: WNHNN and SYGVQD (reference sequence). The CDR3 totals 15 residues. The V end lost 2 bases, the J end lost 2 bases, and 10 bases lay between the germline ends. CDR3 residues: CASSESWGRNQPQHF. CDR3 DNA: TGCGCCAGCAGTGAGAGTTGGGGCCGCAATCAGCCCCAGCATTTT.

J is TRBJ2-7 and V is TRBV5-1; 12 positions agree with TRBD1. V dropped 3 bases and J dropped 6; count of bases not matched to a gene: 4. Germline CDR1 SGHRS, CDR2 YFSETQ. This CDR3 has 14 amino acids. The CDR3 nucleotides read TGCGCCAGCAGCTCCGGGACAGGGGGCGGCGAGCAGTACTTC. As protein: CASSSGTGGGEQYF.

The chain couples TRBV28 to TRBJ2-7; 9 nucleotides agree with TRBD2. Germline V CDR1 and CDR2: MDHEN, SYDVKM. The CDR3 is 15 residues long. Losses at the gene ends were 5 bases for V and 5 bases for J; bases not matched to a gene: 10. The CDR3 here is CASSLDIAGAHEQYF. CDR3 bases: TGTGCCAGCAGTCTTGACATAGCGGGAGCCCACGAGCAGTACTTC.

The chain combines TRBV27 with TRBJ1-6; 8 nucleotides agree with TRBD1. Looked up from germline, CDR1 is MNHEY and CDR2 is SMNVEV (reference sequence). After removal of 6 bases from V and 5 bases from J, the junction contained 18 bases not matched to a gene. The CDR3 totals 19 residues. Written as DNA, the CDR3 is TGTGCCAGCAGGACGGGGCAGGGGGCCCTCCGAAGAGATAATTCACCCCTCCACTTT. It translates to CASRTGQGALRRDNSPLHF.